This T cell receptor beta chain originates from a study of PD-L1 blockade in urothelial cancer. Study-level information: The year 2014 saw patients start atezolizumab, 1,200 mg intravenously every 3 weeks.

The time point was: pretreatment peripheral blood. Each patient presented with locally advanced or metastatic urothelial carcinoma. The CDR3 covers 11 residues. The germline V gene has CDR1 SNHLY and CDR2 FYNNEI. V was clipped by 5 bases and J by 3 bases, with 5 bases between them. Overall study results and limits: Pretreatment peripheral blood TCR clonality that fell below the median predicted better survival among the patients studied. Those with durable benefit had larger increases in tumor-associated blood clones at 3 weeks.

The protocol was immunoSEQ multiplex PCR, while the TCRdb copy is restricted to in-frame clones and leaves out a portion. Among over 35,000 clones listed, approximately 90% were seen once. A note on this clone: Its antigen is still unknown.

This chain uses TRBV2 with TRBJ2-7; D unresolved. The sequence derives from a woman aged 55-69 years with urothelial cancer. The sample in question was PBMCs, obtained around atezolizumab (anti-PD-L1) treatment. CDR3: CASSINYEQYF. CDR3 nucleotides: TGTGCCAGCAGTATTAACTACGAGCAGTACTTC.